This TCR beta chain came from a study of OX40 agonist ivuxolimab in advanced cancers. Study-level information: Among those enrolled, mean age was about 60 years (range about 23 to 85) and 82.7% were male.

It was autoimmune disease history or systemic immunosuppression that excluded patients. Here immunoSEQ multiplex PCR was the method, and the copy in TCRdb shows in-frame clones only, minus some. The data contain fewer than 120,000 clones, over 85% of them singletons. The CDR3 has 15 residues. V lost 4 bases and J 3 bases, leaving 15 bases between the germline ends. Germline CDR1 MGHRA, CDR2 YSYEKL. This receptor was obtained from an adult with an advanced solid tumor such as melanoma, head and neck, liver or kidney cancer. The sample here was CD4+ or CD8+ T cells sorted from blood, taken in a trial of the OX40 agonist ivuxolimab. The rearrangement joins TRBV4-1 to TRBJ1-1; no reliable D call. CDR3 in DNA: TGCGCCAGCAGCCGGCTTATTACGGGCTACACTGAAGCTTTCTTT. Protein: CASSRLITGYTEAFF.